The 16 T cell receptor beta chains reported below all come from one sample, sequenced in a study of blood T cell repertoires in COVID-19. TCRdb's table, derived via immunoSEQ multiplex PCR, lists solely in-frame clones and lacks some. This repertoire shows 45,000 to 60,000 clones, 80% to 85% found once; its top ten account for roughly 2%. Sample: peripheral blood. These receptor sequences come from a woman aged 55 to 70 with acute or convalescent COVID-19.

The chain combines TRBV28 with TRBJ2-5; no firm D call. Germline CDR1 reads MDHEN; CDR2 reads SYDVKM. The CDR3 is made up of 10 amino acids. Trimming removed 5 bases at V and 8 bases at J, with 6 bases between. The CDR3 bases are TGTGCCAGCAGTGACAAAACCCAGTACTTC. As protein: CASSDKTQYF. The complete variable domain, with remaining parts taken from reference TRBV28 and TRBJ2-5, reads DVKVTQSSRYLVKRTGEKVFLECVQDMDHENMFWYRQDPGLGLRLIYFSYDVKMKEKGDIPEGYSVSREKKERFSLILESASTNQTSMYLCASSDKTQYFGPGTRLLVL.

The chain carries TRBV19 and TRBJ2-5; 9 nucleotides align to TRBD1. The CDR3 contains 15 residues. V shed 5 bases and J 5 bases; nucleotides not matched to a gene: 9. CDR1 is LNHDA and CDR2 is SQIVND in the germline V gene (reference sequence). The CDR3 coding sequence is TGTGCCAGTAGTTCGCAACAGGGGGCTGGGGAGACCCAGTACTTC. Protein sequence: CASSSQQGAGETQYF.

This clone occurred once. The chain combines TRBV3-1 (or the pseudogene TRBV3-2) with TRBJ2-7, with a possible D match to TRBD1 (6 bases). V was pared by 2 bases and J by 3 bases, with 17 bases between. The CDR3 runs to 16 residues. CDR1 is LGHDT, CDR2 YNNKEL, per germline (reference sequence). This CDR3 reads CASSQPNTGLGYEQYF. CDR3 nucleotides: TGTGCCAGCAGCCAACCAAATACAGGGCTCGGCTACGAGCAGTACTTC.

This clone occurred once. The rearrangement joins TRBV12-3 or TRBV12-4 to TRBJ1-1; possible D gene TRBD1, 6 bases. The CDR3 length is 13 residues. Trimming stripped 6 bases from V and 3 bases from J, with 11 bases between. The chain's CDR3 is CASSLGQHTEAFF. The CDR3 DNA follows: TGTGCCAGCAGCCTAGGACAGCACACTGAAGCTTTCTTT.

With respect to this clone: Germline and junction disagree at one end, which may indicate a read error. This chain connects TRBV9 to TRBJ1-2; the D gene is possibly TRBD1 (5 bases). Per the germline V gene, CDR1 is SGDLS and CDR2 is YYNGEE. The CDR3 is 15 residues long. CDR3 nucleotide sequence: TGTGCCAGCAGTCCCTTGGGGCGATCTAACTATGGCTTCACCTTC. This translates into CASSPLGRSNYGFTF.

This chain uses TRBV30 with TRBJ2-2, with D tentatively TRBD2 (5 bases). Germline V gives CDR1 GTSNPN, CDR2 SVGIG (reference sequence). The V gene lost 3 bases and the J gene lost 5 bases, with 7 bases spanning the gap. The CDR3 is 12 residues long. CDR3 nucleotides: TGTGCCTGGAGGAGCGGAACCGGGGAGCTGTTTTTT. This gives the protein CAWRSGTGELFF.

The CDR3 region has the DNA TGTGCCAGCAGAACCCAGGGGGCTAATTCACCCCTCCACTTT. Its protein product is CASRTQGANSPLHF. The chain links TRBV6-5 to TRBJ1-6, with 8 positions matching TRBD1. Germline loops: CDR1 MNHEY, CDR2 SVGAGI. J lost 6 bases, V lost 6 bases, and 4 bases had no gene match. This CDR3 has 14 residues.

The chain employs TRBV4-1 and TRBJ1-5; TRBD1 matches 9 bases. The germline gives CDR1 MGHRA, CDR2 YSYEKL. The length of the CDR3 is 14 residues. V trimming: 3 bases; J trimming: 8 bases; junction bases outside the gene matches: 5. As DNA, the CDR3 is TGCGCCAGCAGCCATCGACAGGGGGAAAAGCCCCAGCATTTT. It specifies CASSHRQGEKPQHF.

This clone was observed a handful of times. V and J are TRBV9 and TRBJ1-4, with TRBD1 matching 7 bases. The V and J ends lost 4 bases and 2 bases, in that order; junction bases with no gene match: 5. Germline-derived CDR1 and CDR2 are SGDLS and YYNGEE. The CDR3 contains 15 residues. Here the CDR3 reads CASSPGTATNEKLFF. Written as DNA, the CDR3 is TGTGCCAGCAGCCCAGGGACAGCGACTAATGAAAAACTGTTTTTT.

The genes are TRBV30 and TRBJ2-5, with 11 bases matching TRBD2. The J segment lost 0 bases and the V segment lost 4 bases, leaving 13 bases of the junction unmatched. Per germline, CDR1 GTSNPN and CDR2 SVGIG (reference sequence). CDR3 length: 18 residues. CDR3 in amino acids: CAWMGALTSGEYQETQYF. The CDR3 region has the DNA TGTGCCTGGATGGGGGCCCTGACTAGCGGGGAGTACCAAGAGACCCAGTACTTC. Full variable domain (outside the CDR3, taken from reference TRBV30 and TRBJ2-5): SQTIHQWPATLVQPVGSPLSLECTVEGTSNPNLYWYRQAAGRGLQLLFYSVGIGQISSEVPQNLSASRPQDRQFILSSKKLLLSDSGFYLCAWMGALTSGEYQETQYFGPGTRLLVL.

The chain carries TRBV6-5 and TRBJ1-1; 10 bases agree with TRBD1. V was pared by 7 bases and J by 8 bases, with 10 bases of the junction left unmatched. CDR3 size: 14 residues. Germline values: CDR1 MNHEY, CDR2 SVGAGI. The CDR3 DNA is TGTGCCAGCACCCTTCGACAGGGGGCATCCGAAGCTTTCTTT. Its protein is CASTLRQGASEAFF.

The V call is TRBV13, the J call TRBJ1-1, with D perhaps matching TRBD1 (6 bases). V was clipped by 5 bases and J by 2 bases, with 30 bases between them. CDR3 length equals 20 residues. Germline lookup yields CDR1 PRHDT and CDR2 FYEKMQ (reference sequence). CDR3 bases: TGTGCCAGCAGCCGAACAGGGATCAAAGTAAGTTGGAGGAGAAACACTGAAGCTTTCTTT. This gives the protein CASSRTGIKVSWRRNTEAFF.

The chain combines TRBV18 with TRBJ1-3; TRBD1 agrees at 8 bases. J was trimmed by 1 base and V by 3 bases; bases with no gene match: 5. Germline lookup yields CDR1 KGHSH and CDR2 LQKENI. This CDR3 has 16 residues. The CDR3 region is CASSPRTGKSGNTIYF. In DNA form, the CDR3 reads TGTGCCAGCTCACCCCGGACAGGGAAGTCTGGAAACACCATATATTTT.

V gene TRBV5-1 combines with J gene TRBJ2-7; 12 nucleotides line up with TRBD2. The CDR3 is 14 residues long. The ends lost 5 bases at V and 3 bases at J; junction bases unmatched: 3. The germline CDR1 and CDR2 sequences are SGHRS and YFSETQ. The CDR3 bases are TGCGCCAGCAGTCCGACTAGCGGGAGCTACGAGCAGTACTTC. Translated, it gives CASSPTSGSYEQYF.

The chain uses TRBV5-6 and TRBJ1-1; D gene unclear. V was shortened by 0 bases and J by 1 base, with 10 bases between the two germline ends. The CDR3 totals 15 residues. Germline V CDR1 and CDR2: SGHDT, YYEEEE. The CDR3 coding sequence is TGTGCCAGCAGCTTGGCAGCGGTAGGGAACACTGAAGCTTTCTTT. Protein product: CASSLAAVGNTEAFF.

The chain joins TRBV7-3 to TRBJ2-2; D is possibly TRBD1 (5 bases). Germline V gives CDR1 SGHTA, CDR2 FQGTGA. The CDR3 is made up of 13 amino acids. Trimming took 5 bases from V and 6 from J, leaving 10 bases between them. CDR3 protein: CASSPLGAGELFF. The CDR3 DNA is TGTGCCAGCAGCCCCCTAGGGGCCGGGGAGCTGTTTTTT.